This is a list of T cell receptor beta chains from one sample in a study of T-cell reconstitution after alpha-beta-depleted transplantation in children. Each CDR3 protein gets one entry after TCRdb re-called the PCR reads with MiXCR. The table lists roughly 280,000 distinct CDR3 sequences, 11% of them singletons. The sequences come from peripheral blood, collected 180 days after TCRalphabeta/CD19-depleted stem cell transplant. These receptors came from a male patient between 2 and 9 years old who had a stem cell transplant for chronic granulomatous disease, so the T cells may come from the graft donor. CDR3s include the opening cysteine and the closing phenylalanine or tryptophan.

v_call	j_call	cdr3_aa
TRBV29-1	TRBJ2-3	CSVVGPLGRDEPYF
TRBV11-1	TRBJ2-2	CASLNRTGGIHVYYTGELFF
TRBV7-2	TRBJ2-7	CASSLSLAGGPYSSYEQYF
TRBV7-2	TRBJ1-6	CASSFEATWNSPLHF
TRBV7-7	TRBJ2-3	CASSLGGLPTDTQYF
TRBV18	TRBJ2-7	CASSPRTSGSYYEQYF
TRBV10-2	TRBJ2-7	CASSVLAGVGNEQYF
TRBV5-1	TRBJ2-5	CASSLERGGTQYF
TRBV3-1	TRBJ2-1	CASSRTTGGSAYNEQFF
TRBV20-1	TRBJ1-2	CSASGQVNYGYTF
TRBV5-1	TRBJ1-2	CASSLRTGNYGYTF
TRBV5-1	TRBJ2-5	CASSWEGYQETQYF
TRBV4-3	TRBJ1-4	CASSLSPTNEKLFF
TRBV7-9	TRBJ2-7	CAWGGIASVEQYF
TRBV21-1	TRBJ1-6	CASSKVAPLHF
TRBV6-1	TRBJ2-7	CASRTGVPISYEQYF
TRBV9	TRBJ2-4	CASSSSGTSLNIQYF
TRBV20-1	TRBJ2-1	CSARVWDPNEQFF
TRBV5-6	TRBJ2-5	CASSLAGGSMWTQYF
TRBV25-1	TRBJ2-1	CASRQGGEQFF
TRBV7-9	TRBJ1-4	CASSKQGQTGTNEKLFF
TRBV30	TRBJ2-1	CAWSVGRLAGLYNEQFF
TRBV14	TRBJ2-4	CASSPSGLAKNIQYF
TRBV10-2	TRBJ2-2	CASSDDRASNTGELFF
TRBV11-1	TRBJ2-7	CASSPGTASREQYF
TRBV3-1	TRBJ1-3	CASSQRGTENTIYF
TRBV7-6	TRBJ2-1	CASSGLAGGPRNEQFF
TRBV12-3/TRBV12-4	TRBJ2-3	CASSLKFQGTQYF
TRBV5-1	TRBJ2-1	CASSYSGGADNEQFF
TRBV12-5	TRBJ1-1	CASGSERNTEAFF
TRBV21-1	TRBJ1-1	CASVKEGPDTEAFF
TRBV24-1	TRBJ2-6	CATSDSRDRRPPGANVLTF
TRBV20-1	TRBJ1-1	CSARDRLNTEAFF
TRBV29-1	TRBJ2-7	CSVELPGQGAWEQYF
TRBV6-6	TRBJ2-6	CASSPGGANVLTF
TRBV4-1	TRBJ1-6	CASSQDFGGTYNSPLHF
TRBV4-2	TRBJ2-5	CASSQRRGGGQETQYF
TRBV20-1	TRBJ1-5	CSASATGGTRGQPQHF
TRBV7-8	TRBJ2-4	CASSPQRLGNIQYF
TRBV15	TRBJ2-4	CATSRDGLAVAKNIQYF
TRBV6-1	TRBJ2-7	CASTRQPTYEQYF
TRBV7-9	TRBJ2-4	CASSLGGRDKNIQYF
TRBV5-1	TRBJ2-5	CASSLVVNKQETQYF
TRBV7-2	TRBJ1-2	CASSSSIGYTF
TRBV7-9	TRBJ2-7	CASSLAQYEQYF
TRBV5-5	TRBJ2-5	CASSSRTSGGGVETQYF
TRBV5-1	TRBJ2-1	CASSLAGGRSYNEQFF
TRBV12-3/TRBV12-4	TRBJ2-7	CASNPSGRARDEQYF
TRBV12-2	TRBJ2-7	CASRLSRRGKQYF
TRBV25-1	TRBJ2-3	CASSELTGLDTQYF
TRBV29-1	TRBJ2-7	CSVEDRGSEQYF
TRBV10-3	TRBJ2-5	CAISESPQETQYF
TRBV9	TRBJ2-2	CASSQGTYTGELFF
TRBV6-5	TRBJ2-2	CASSYNLLGQTTNTGELFF
TRBV20-1	TRBJ2-1	CSAVKGLAGLYNEQFF
TRBV2	TRBJ2-3	CAREQRERTEASTDTQYF
TRBV25-1	TRBJ1-4	CASSVMAEKLFF
TRBV5-1	TRBJ2-5	CASSLAKVEGTQYF
TRBV20-1	TRBJ2-1	CSAETSGLTYNEQFF
TRBV20-1	TRBJ2-7	CSARPSGSPDEQYF